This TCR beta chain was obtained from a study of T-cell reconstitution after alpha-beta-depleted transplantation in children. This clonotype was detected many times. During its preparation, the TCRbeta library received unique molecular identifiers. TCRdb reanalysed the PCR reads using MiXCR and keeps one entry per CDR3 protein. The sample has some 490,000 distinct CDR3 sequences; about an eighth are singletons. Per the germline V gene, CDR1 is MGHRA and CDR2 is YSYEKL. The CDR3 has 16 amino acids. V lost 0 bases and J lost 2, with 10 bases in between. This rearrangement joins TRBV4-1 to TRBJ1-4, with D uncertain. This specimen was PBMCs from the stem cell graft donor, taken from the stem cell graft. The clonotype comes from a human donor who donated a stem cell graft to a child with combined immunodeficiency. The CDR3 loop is CASSQDFATTNEKLFF. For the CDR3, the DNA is TGCGCCAGCAGCCAAGATTTTGCGACGACTAATGAAAAACTGTTTTTT.